This T cell receptor beta chain was recovered during a study of control samples from healthy donors and cancer patients. Per germline, CDR1 SGHTA and CDR2 FQGTGA. V was pared by 7 bases and J by 3 bases, with 19 bases between. The length of the CDR3 is 15 residues. Data came from immunoSEQ multiplex PCR; TCRdb stores just in-frame clones and leaves some out. Of roughly 130,000 clones listed, 88% are singletons. This clonotype was sampled from a man aged 45-65 years in good health. The material sequenced was blood. This rearrangement joins TRBV7-3 to TRBJ2-7; no definite D call. The CDR3 DNA reads as TGTGCCAGCACCCTAAAGGTCGAGCTCCGCTACGAGCAGTACTTC. It translates to CASTLKVELRYEQYF.